A single sample gave rise to the 2 T cell receptor beta chains below, sequenced in a study of spatial heterogeneity in lung cancer. TCRdb fed the 5' RACE reads into MiXCR, producing one record per CDR3 protein. Among about 10,000 distinct CDR3 sequences listed, 20% to 25% were seen once. Sample time point: blood at routine non-recurrence follow-up after resection. The source was PBMCs, collected at follow-up. These receptors were obtained from a female donor with early-stage non-small cell lung cancer.

The chain combines TRBV5-1 with TRBJ1-2, with 7 nucleotides matching TRBD1. This CDR3 comprises 14 residues. The germline V gene has CDR1 SGHRS and CDR2 YFSETQ. V dropped 3 bases and J dropped 5; count of bases not matched to a gene: 7. The CDR3 loop is CASSSDGTAYGYTF. In DNA form, the CDR3 reads TGCGCCAGCAGCTCCGATGGGACAGCATATGGCTACACCTTC.

The genes are TRBV15 and TRBJ1-5; D ambiguous. Germline assignment: CDR1 LNHNV and CDR2 YYDKDF (reference sequence). This CDR3 spans 15 amino acids. Trimming cost V 3 bases and J 0 bases, with 9 bases left between them. The CDR3 coding sequence is TGTGCCACCAGCAGGATCGGAAATAGCAATCAGCCCCAGCATTTT. It is translated as CATSRIGNSNQPQHF.